These 14 T cell receptor beta chains share one sample of origin, sequenced in a study of blood T cell repertoires in COVID-19. Clones were read by immunoSEQ multiplex PCR, and TCRdb kept only the in-frame ones, dropping some. The sample shows 200,000 to 250,000 clones, around 82% of them seen only once. Sequencing was performed on peripheral blood. Receptors originate from an elderly woman with acute or convalescent COVID-19.

This clone was picked up a small number of times. This rearrangement joins TRBV6-6 to TRBJ2-7; D not resolved. Germline V gives CDR1 MNHNY, CDR2 SVGAGI (reference sequence). This CDR3 is 12 amino acids long. V was pared by 6 bases and J by 4 bases, with 10 bases between. CDR3 residues: CASSPSPYEQYF. As DNA, the CDR3 is TGTGCCAGCAGCCCGAGCCCATACGAGCAGTACTTC.

The CDR3: CASSVDGAFNQPQHF. DNA for the CDR3: TGTGCCAGCAGCGTAGATGGGGCGTTCAATCAGCCCCAGCATTTT. The chain recombines TRBV9 with TRBJ1-5, with D tentatively TRBD1 (5 bases). V was trimmed by 0 bases and J by 3 bases, leaving 10 bases between them. The CDR3 is 15 amino acids. Germline values: CDR1 SGDLS, CDR2 YYNGEE.

The chain has TRBV2 and TRBJ1-1, with TRBD1 as a possible D gene (5 bases). Trimming pared 11 bases from V and 1 base from J, leaving 20 bases between. This CDR3 has 15 residues. Germline V gene data show CDR1 as SNHLY and CDR2 as FYNNEI. Here the CDR3 reads CASRLREGSNTEAFF. The CDR3 DNA follows: TGTGCCTCCAGACTCAGGGAGGGGTCGAACACTGAAGCTTTCTTT.

This chain links TRBV7-2 with TRBJ1-2, with D perhaps matching TRBD1 (6 bases). From germline, CDR1 is SGHTA and CDR2 FQGNSA. The CDR3 is made up of 14 amino acids. V dropped 4 bases and J dropped 2 bases, with 11 bases sitting between them. The CDR3, as DNA: TGTGCCAGCAGCTCCTCCAGGGGAAACTATGGCTACACCTTC. It encodes CASSSSRGNYGYTF.

The V call is TRBV6-5, the J call TRBJ1-5, with 10 nucleotides matching TRBD1. The ends lost 5 bases at V and 7 bases at J; junction bases unmatched: 5. CDR1 and CDR2 (germline): MNHEY, SVGAGI. This CDR3 is 14 amino acids long. CDR3 bases: TGTGCCAGCAGTCCGACAGGGGGCTGGCAGCCCCAGCATTTT. Residues: CASSPTGGWQPQHF.

The V gene is TRBV24-1, the J gene TRBJ1-1; no definite D call. The CDR3 is 13 amino acids. Germline V gene lookup returns CDR1 KGHDR and CDR2 SFDVKD. The V and J ends lost 1 base and 6 bases respectively, with 8 bases between them. The DNA of the CDR3 is TGTGCCACCAGTGATTTTCCCGGGTCTGAAGCTTTCTTT. Translating it yields CATSDFPGSEAFF.

The V and J genes are TRBV12-3 or TRBV12-4 and TRBJ1-6; D is undetermined. This CDR3 comprises 13 residues. V lost 7 bases, J lost 7 bases, and 11 bases lay in between. CDR3 loop: CASTLGGNSPLHF. The CDR3 DNA reads as TGTGCCAGCACCCTAGGAGGGAATTCACCCCTCCACTTT.

This chain connects TRBV2 to TRBJ1-5; 8 bases fit TRBD1. Germline V CDR1 and CDR2: SNHLY, FYNNEI. This CDR3 is 14 amino acids long. V shed 7 bases and J 4 bases; nucleotides not matched to a gene: 6. For the CDR3, the DNA is TGTGCCAGCACCTTGGACAGGGAGAATCAGCCCCAGCATTTT. Protein sequence: CASTLDRENQPQHF.

The chain combines TRBV29-1 with TRBJ1-1; TRBD1 is a possible D gene (6 bases). The CDR3 is made up of 15 amino acids. The V gene's germline CDR1 is SQVTM and CDR2 ANQGSEA. Trimming left V 4 bases short and J 4 bases short, with 19 bases between. CDR3 in amino acids: CSVVLGFRGGTEAFF. Here the CDR3 DNA reads TGCAGCGTTGTATTGGGGTTCAGAGGGGGCACTGAAGCTTTCTTT.

The rearrangement links TRBV6-5 to TRBJ1-2; tentatively, D is TRBD1 (6 bases). The germline V gene encodes CDR1 MNHEY and CDR2 SVGAGI. Deletions cut 11 bases from V and 6 bases from J, with 19 bases between. This CDR3 is built from 13 residues. CDR3 in amino acids: CASRGGPSDGYTF. The DNA of the CDR3 is TGTGCCTCTAGGGGGGGTCCTAGCGATGGCTACACCTTC.

This chain joins TRBV7-6 and TRBJ2-5; 11 nucleotides line up with TRBD1. Trimming cost V 1 base and J 5 bases; bases outside gene matches: 3. The length of the CDR3 is 15 residues. Germline V gene lookup returns CDR1 SGHVS and CDR2 FNYEAQ. This CDR3 reads CASSLGTGGRETQYF. For the CDR3, the DNA is TGTGCCAGCAGCTTAGGGACAGGGGGCCGCGAGACCCAGTACTTC.

The J gene is TRBJ1-2, the V gene TRBV7-2; a possible D gene is TRBD1 (5 bases). The V gene's germline CDR1 is SGHTA and CDR2 FQGNSA. Trimming cost V 5 bases and J 0 bases, with 16 bases left between them. This CDR3 has 16 residues. The CDR3 region has the DNA TGTGCCAGCAGCCGTGGTGGGGCAGGTACTAACTATGGCTACACCTTC. It codes for CASSRGGAGTNYGYTF.

The V call is TRBV5-1, the J call TRBJ1-1; D is uncertain. The CDR3 covers 16 residues. Germline loops: CDR1 SGHRS, CDR2 YFSETQ. V lost 0 bases to trimming and J lost 0 bases, with 12 bases between them. The CDR3 bases are TGCGCCAGCAGCTTGGGGTCAGGAGGAATGAACACTGAAGCTTTCTTT. Translating it yields CASSLGSGGMNTEAFF.

This clone was detected only a few times. The chain joins TRBV7-9 to TRBJ2-1, with TRBD2 as a possible D gene (7 bases). Germline V gene lookup returns CDR1 SEHNR and CDR2 FQNEAQ (reference sequence). V was shortened by 6 bases and J by 0 bases, with 12 bases between the two germline ends. The CDR3 consists of 15 residues. The CDR3 protein is CASRRGGSSYNEQFF. The CDR3 bases are TGTGCCAGCAGACGCGGGGGCAGCTCCTACAATGAGCAGTTCTTC.